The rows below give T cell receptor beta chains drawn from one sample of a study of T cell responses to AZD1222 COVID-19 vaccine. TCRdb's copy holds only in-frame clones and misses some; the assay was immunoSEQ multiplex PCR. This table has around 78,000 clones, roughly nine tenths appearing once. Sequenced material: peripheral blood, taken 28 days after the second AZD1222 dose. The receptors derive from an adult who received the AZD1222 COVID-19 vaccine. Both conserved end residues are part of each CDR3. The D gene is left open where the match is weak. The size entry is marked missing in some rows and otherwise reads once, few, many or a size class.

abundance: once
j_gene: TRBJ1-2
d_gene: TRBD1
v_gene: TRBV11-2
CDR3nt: TGTGCCAGCAGCCCCGAAGGGACAGGGGTGTATTTGGACTATGGCTACACCTTC
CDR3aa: CASSPEGTGVYLDYGYTF

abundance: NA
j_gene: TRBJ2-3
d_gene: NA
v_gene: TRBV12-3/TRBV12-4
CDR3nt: TGTGCCAGCAATAATAAGGGGGCAGATACGCAGTATTTT
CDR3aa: CASNNKGADTQYF

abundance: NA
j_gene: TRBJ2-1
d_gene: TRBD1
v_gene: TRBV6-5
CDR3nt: TGTGCCAGCAGTACCACAGGGGCCCATGAGCAGTTCTTC
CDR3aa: CASSTTGAHEQFF

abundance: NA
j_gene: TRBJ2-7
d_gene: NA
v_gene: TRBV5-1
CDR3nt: TGCGCCAGCAGCCCGTCTGGAAATTCCTACGAGCAGTACTTC
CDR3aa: CASSPSGNSYEQYF

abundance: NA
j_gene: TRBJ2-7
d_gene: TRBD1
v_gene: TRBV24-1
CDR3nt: TGTGCCACCAGTGAACAGGGGACCTACGAGCAGTACTTC
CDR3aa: CATSEQGTYEQYF

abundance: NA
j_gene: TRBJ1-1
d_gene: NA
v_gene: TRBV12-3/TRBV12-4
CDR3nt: TGTGCCAGCAGTTTAGGGAGGGAAGCTTTCTTT
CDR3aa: CASSLGREAFF

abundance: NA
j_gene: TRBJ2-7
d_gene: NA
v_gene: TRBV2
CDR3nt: TGTGCCAGCAGCCTCCGGGACATCCCTGGAGAGCAGTACTTC
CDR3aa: CASSLRDIPGEQYF

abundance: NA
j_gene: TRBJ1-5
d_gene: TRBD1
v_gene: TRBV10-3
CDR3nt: TGTGCCAGCGCTCCTGGACAGGGTAATATCCAGCCCCAGCATTTT
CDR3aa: CASAPGQGNIQPQHF

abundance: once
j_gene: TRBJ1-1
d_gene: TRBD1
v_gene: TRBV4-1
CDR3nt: TGCGCCAGCAGCCACCCAGGGGGCGGGAACACTGAAGCTTTCTTT
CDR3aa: CASSHPGGGNTEAFF

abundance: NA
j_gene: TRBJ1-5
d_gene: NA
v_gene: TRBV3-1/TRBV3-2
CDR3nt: TGTGCCAGCAGCCGAGGGAGGAGAAAGGATCAGCCCCAGCATTTT
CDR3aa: CASSRGRRKDQPQHF

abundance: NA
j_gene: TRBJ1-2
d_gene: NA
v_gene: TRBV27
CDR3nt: TGTGCCAGCAGTTTATCGGGGGGGTCCTTGTTCAACTATGGCTACACCTTC
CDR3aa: CASSLSGGSLFNYGYTF

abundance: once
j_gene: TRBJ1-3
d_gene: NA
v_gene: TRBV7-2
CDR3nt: TGTGCCAGCAGCCTAGGGGGGGTTTCAAACACCATATATTTT
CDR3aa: CASSLGGVSNTIYF

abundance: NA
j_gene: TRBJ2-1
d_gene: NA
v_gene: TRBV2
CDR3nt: TGTGCCAGCAGTGAATACGCGAACAATGAGCAGTTCTTC
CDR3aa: CASSEYANNEQFF

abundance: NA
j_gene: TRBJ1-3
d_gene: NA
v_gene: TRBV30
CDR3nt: TGTGCCTGGAGTCCCGGCTCTGGAAACACCATATATTTT
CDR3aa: CAWSPGSGNTIYF

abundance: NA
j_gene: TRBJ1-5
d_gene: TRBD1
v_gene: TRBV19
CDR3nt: TGTGCCAGTAGTCTAAAACAGGGGGTAGGGAATCAGCCCCAGCATTTT
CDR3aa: CASSLKQGVGNQPQHF

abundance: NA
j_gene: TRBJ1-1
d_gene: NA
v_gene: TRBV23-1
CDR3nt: TGCGCCAGCAGTCTGGAGGGACGTAGCACTGAAGCTTTCTTT
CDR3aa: CASSLEGRSTEAFF

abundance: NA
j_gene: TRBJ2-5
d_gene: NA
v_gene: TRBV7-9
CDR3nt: TGTGCCAGCAGCTTTAGCATGGCTAGCGTATCCCAAGAGACCCAGTACTTC
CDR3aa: CASSFSMASVSQETQYF

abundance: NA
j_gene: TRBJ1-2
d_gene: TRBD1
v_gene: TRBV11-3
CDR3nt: TGTGCCAGCAGCCTCCTGGGACAGGAGAATGGCTACACCTTC
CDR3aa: CASSLLGQENGYTF

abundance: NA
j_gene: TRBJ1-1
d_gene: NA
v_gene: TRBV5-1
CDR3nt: TGCGCCAGCAGCTCTTCATACGGGTCAGGCACTGAAGCTTTCTTT
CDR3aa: CASSSSYGSGTEAFF

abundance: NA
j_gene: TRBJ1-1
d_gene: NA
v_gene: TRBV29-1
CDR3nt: TGCAGCGTTGAGGTTTCAGCGAACACTGAAGCTTTCTTT
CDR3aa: CSVEVSANTEAFF

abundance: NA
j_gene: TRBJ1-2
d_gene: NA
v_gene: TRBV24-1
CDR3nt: TGTGCCACCAGTGATCCCTACAGGCCTGGGGCGGATGGCTACACCTTC
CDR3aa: CATSDPYRPGADGYTF

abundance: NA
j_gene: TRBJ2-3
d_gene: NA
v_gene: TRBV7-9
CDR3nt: TGTGCCGTCGGTCGGCTGAGCACAGATACGCAGTATTTT
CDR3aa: CAVGRLSTDTQYF

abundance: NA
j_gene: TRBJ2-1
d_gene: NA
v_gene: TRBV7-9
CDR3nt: TGTGCCAGCAGCTTGCAGCCCAGGGGATCTTATGAGCAGTTCTTC
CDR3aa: CASSLQPRGSYEQFF

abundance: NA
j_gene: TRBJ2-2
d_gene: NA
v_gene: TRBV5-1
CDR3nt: TGCGCCAGCAGCTTGGTCTCCGGGGAGCTGTTTTTT
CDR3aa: CASSLVSGELFF

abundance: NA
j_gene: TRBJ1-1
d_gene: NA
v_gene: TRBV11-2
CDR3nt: TGTGCCAGCAGCCGGGGGGGGAGCAGGGTGAACACTGAAGCTTTCTTT
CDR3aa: CASSRGGSRVNTEAFF

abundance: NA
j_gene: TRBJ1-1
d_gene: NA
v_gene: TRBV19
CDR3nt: TGTGCCAGTAGTATAGGGCACGACACCGGGCACACTGAAGCTTTCTTT
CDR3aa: CASSIGHDTGHTEAFF

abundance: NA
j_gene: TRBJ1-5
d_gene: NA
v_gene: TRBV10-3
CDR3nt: TGTGCCATCAGTGAGTCGCCCCAATGGCCCCAGCATTTT
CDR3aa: CAISESPQWPQHF